The rows below give T cell receptor beta chains drawn from one sample of a study of regulatory T cells in long-lasting Graves disease. From the multiplex PCR reads, TCRdb called clonotypes with MiXCR, one entry per CDR3 protein. The top ten hold more than 10% of the sample, which has 550,000 to 600,000 distinct CDR3 sequences, 15% to 20% seen once. Another study also made use of these data, one on T cells in Graves' hyperthyroidism and ophthalmopathy.

The specimen was peripheral blood mononuclear cells (PBMCs), collected at new diagnosis, from a patient treated with antithyroid drugs. The receptors were gathered from a man aged 18 to 29 with Graves disease. Each CDR3 is given with its conserved first and last residue. A D gene is named only where the DNA matches it firmly. Rows may omit the clone size; those that give it use once, few, many or a size class.

CDR3 protein	CDR3 DNA	V gene	J gene	clone size	D gene
CASSLVRELRTEAFF	TGTGCCAGCAGTTTAGTCCGGGAATTACGAACTGAAGCTTTCTTT	TRBV12-3/TRBV12-4	TRBJ1-1	many	-
CASSQVEPDEQYF	TGCGCCAGCAGCCAAGTGGAGCCGGACGAGCAGTACTTC	TRBV4-1	TRBJ2-7	few	-
CASTADSSATNEKLFF	TGCGCCAGCACAGCGGACAGCTCTGCAACTAATGAAAAACTGTTTTTT	TRBV5-1	TRBJ1-4	few	-
CASRADGPSLYF	TGTGCCAGCAGAGCGGACGGGCCCTCTCTGTATTTT	TRBV28	TRBJ2-3	-	-
CASSQGGTNNSPLHF	TGTGCCAGCAGCCAGGGGGGCACCAATAATTCACCCCTCCACTTT	TRBV6-2/TRBV6-3	TRBJ1-6	few	TRBD1
CASRQAGARDTGELFF	TGTGCCAGCAGGCAAGCAGGGGCTAGAGACACCGGGGAGCTGTTTTTT	TRBV7-8	TRBJ2-2	few	-
CASSQEWREGRETQYF	TGTGCCAGCAGCCAAGAATGGCGGGAGGGCCGGGAGACCCAGTACTTC	TRBV7-9	TRBJ2-5	-	TRBD2
CASSSFASGATYEQYF	TGTGCCAGCAGCTCCTTCGCTAGCGGGGCTACCTACGAGCAGTACTTC	TRBV2	TRBJ2-7	many	TRBD2
CASRSPGGRNQPQHF	TGTGCCAGCAGGTCACCTGGGGGGCGCAATCAGCCCCAGCATTTT	TRBV12-3/TRBV12-4	TRBJ1-5	many	-
CASSPDGQPQHF	TGTGCCAGCAGCCCGGACGGTCAGCCCCAGCATTTT	TRBV6-1	TRBJ1-5	few	-
CAWSPRGSEAFF	TGTGCCTGGAGCCCCAGAGGTAGCGAAGCTTTCTTT	TRBV30	TRBJ1-1	medium-sized	-
CASSLAPGEQFF	TGTGCCAGCAGTTTAGCGCCGGGTGAGCAGTTCTTC	TRBV12-3/TRBV12-4	TRBJ2-1	few	-
CASSERLAGGGETQYF	TGTGCCAGCAGCGAAAGACTAGCGGGAGGCGGAGAGACCCAGTACTTC	TRBV9	TRBJ2-5	few	TRBD2
CASSKARIGYGYTF	TGTGCCAGTAGTAAAGCCCGAATAGGATACGGCTACACCTTC	TRBV19	TRBJ1-2	-	-
CAIRELQGGRTDTQYF	TGTGCCATCAGAGAGCTACAGGGTGGTCGCACAGATACGCAGTATTTT	TRBV10-3	TRBJ2-3	-	-
CASGPPETQYF	TGTGCCAGCGGCCCGCCGGAGACCCAGTACTTC	TRBV27	TRBJ2-5	few	-
CASSPPRRQNRNQPQHF	TGTGCCAGCAGTCCACCACGTCGACAGAATAGAAATCAGCCCCAGCATTTT	TRBV6-2/TRBV6-3	TRBJ1-5	-	-
CASSVGGTWDEQYF	TGTGCCAGCAGCGTAGGGGGGACTTGGGACGAGCAGTACTTC	TRBV9	TRBJ2-7	-	-